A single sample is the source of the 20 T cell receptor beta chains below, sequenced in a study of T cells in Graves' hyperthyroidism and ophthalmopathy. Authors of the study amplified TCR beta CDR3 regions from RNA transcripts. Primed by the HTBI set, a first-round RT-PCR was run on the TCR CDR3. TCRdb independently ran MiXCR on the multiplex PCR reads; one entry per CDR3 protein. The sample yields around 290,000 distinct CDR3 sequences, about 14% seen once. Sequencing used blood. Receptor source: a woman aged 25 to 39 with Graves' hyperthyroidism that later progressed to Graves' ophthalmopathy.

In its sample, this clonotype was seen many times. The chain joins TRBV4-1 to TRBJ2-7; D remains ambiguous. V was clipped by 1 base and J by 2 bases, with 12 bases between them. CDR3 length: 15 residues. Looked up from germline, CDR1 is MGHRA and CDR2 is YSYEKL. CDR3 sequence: CASSQGVGLAYEQYF. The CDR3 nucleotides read TGCGCCAGCAGCCAAGGGGTAGGTTTAGCCTACGAGCAGTACTTC.

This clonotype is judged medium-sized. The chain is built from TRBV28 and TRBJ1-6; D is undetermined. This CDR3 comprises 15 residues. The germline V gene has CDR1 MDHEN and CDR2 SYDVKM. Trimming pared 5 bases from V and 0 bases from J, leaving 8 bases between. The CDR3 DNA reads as TGTGCCAGCAGTCCCTATACCTCCTATAATTCACCCCTCCACTTT. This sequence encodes CASSPYTSYNSPLHF.

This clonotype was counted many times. CDR3 region: CASSLQGVSGNTIYF. CDR3 in DNA: TGTGCCAGCAGTTTACAAGGCGTCTCTGGAAACACCATATATTTT. The V call is TRBV12-3 or TRBV12-4, the J call TRBJ1-3, with unresolved D. This CDR3 is built from 15 residues. V lost 2 bases and J 0 bases, leaving 8 bases between the germline ends.

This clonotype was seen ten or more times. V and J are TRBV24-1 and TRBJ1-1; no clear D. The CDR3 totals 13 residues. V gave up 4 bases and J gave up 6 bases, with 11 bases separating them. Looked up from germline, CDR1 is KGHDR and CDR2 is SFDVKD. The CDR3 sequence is CATSDRSGAEAFF. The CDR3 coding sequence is TGTGCCACCAGTGACCGGTCCGGAGCTGAAGCTTTCTTT.

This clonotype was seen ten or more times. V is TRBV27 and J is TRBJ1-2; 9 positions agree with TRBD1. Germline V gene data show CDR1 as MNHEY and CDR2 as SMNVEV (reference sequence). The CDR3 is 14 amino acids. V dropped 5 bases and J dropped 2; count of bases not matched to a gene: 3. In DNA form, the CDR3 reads TGTGCCAGCAGTGGGGGACAGGGAAACTATGGCTACACCTTC. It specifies CASSGGQGNYGYTF.

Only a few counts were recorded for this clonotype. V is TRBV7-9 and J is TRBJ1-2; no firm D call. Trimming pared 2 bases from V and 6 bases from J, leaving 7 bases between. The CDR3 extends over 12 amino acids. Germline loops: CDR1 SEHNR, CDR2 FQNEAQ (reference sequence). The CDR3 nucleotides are TGTGCCAGCAGCTTAACAATGGATGGCTACACCTTC. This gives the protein CASSLTMDGYTF.

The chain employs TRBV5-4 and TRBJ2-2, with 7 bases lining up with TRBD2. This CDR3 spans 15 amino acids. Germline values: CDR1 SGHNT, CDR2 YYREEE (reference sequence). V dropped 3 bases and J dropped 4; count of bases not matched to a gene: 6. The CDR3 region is CASSSKREGTGELFF. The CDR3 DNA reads TGTGCCAGCAGCTCGAAGCGGGAAGGCACCGGGGAGCTGTTTTTT.

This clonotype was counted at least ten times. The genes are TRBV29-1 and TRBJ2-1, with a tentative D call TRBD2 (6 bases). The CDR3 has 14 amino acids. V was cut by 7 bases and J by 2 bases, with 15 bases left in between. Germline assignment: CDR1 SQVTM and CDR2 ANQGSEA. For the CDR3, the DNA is TGCAGCGCTCACCCGGGACTCGCCTACAATGAGCAGTTCTTC. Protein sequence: CSAHPGLAYNEQFF.

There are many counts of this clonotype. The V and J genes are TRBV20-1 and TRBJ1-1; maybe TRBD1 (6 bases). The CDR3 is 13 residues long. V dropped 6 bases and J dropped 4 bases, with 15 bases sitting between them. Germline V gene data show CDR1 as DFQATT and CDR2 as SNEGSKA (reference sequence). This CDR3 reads CSATGRDITEAFF. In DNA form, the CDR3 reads TGCAGTGCCACGGGCCGGGACATCACTGAAGCTTTCTTT.

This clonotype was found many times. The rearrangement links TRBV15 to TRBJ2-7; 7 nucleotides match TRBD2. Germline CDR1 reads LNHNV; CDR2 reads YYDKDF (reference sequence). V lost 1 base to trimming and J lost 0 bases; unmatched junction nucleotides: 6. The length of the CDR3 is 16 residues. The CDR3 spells CATSRGVSGFSYEQYF. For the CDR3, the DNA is TGTGCCACCAGCAGAGGGGTTAGCGGGTTCTCCTACGAGCAGTACTTC.

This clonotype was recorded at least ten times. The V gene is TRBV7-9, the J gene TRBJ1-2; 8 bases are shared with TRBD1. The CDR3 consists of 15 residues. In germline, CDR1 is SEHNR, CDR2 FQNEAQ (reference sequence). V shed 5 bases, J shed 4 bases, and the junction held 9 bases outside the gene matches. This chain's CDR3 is CASSGRQGLIYGYTF. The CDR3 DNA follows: TGTGCCAGCAGCGGACGACAGGGGCTGATCTATGGCTACACCTTC.

DNA for the CDR3: TGTGCCAGCAGGGTTGCGGGGTTGGGAAGGGAGACCCAGTACTTC. Translating gives CASRVAGLGRETQYF. The chain links TRBV6-1 to TRBJ2-5; D possibly corresponds to TRBD2 (6 bases). The CDR3 has 15 amino acids. The germline gives CDR1 MNHNS, CDR2 SASEGT. Deletions cut 6 bases from V and 5 bases from J, with 19 bases between.

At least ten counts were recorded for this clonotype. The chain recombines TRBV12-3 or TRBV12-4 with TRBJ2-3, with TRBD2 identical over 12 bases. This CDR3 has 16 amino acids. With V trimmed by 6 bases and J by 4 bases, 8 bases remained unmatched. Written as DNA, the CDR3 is TGTGCCAGCAGCCAGAGACTAGCGGGAGTTGCAGATACGCAGTATTTT. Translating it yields CASSQRLAGVADTQYF.

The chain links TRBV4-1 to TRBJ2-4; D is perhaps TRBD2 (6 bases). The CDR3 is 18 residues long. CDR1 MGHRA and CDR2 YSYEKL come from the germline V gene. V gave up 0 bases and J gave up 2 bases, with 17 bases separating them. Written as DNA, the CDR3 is TGCGCCAGCAGCCAAGATATTTCGGGAGCGGCCACCAAAAACATTCAGTACTTC. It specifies CASSQDISGAATKNIQYF.

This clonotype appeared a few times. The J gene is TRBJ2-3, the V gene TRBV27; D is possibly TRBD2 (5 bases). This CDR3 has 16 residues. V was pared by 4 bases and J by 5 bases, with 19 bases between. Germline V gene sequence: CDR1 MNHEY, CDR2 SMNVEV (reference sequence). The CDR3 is CASSSLGPTEVDTQYF. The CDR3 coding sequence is TGTGCCAGCAGTTCCTTGGGCCCCACGGAGGTAGATACGCAGTATTTT.

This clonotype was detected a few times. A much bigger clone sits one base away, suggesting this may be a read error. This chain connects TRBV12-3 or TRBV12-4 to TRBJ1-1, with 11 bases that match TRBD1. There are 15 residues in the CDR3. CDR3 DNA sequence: TGTACCAGCAGTCTCACCGGGACAGGGGGTACTGAAGCTTTCTTT. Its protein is CTSSLTGTGGTEAFF.

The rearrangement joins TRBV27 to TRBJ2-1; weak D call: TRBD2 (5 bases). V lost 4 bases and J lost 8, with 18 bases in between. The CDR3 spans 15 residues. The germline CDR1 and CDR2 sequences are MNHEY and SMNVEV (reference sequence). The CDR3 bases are TGTGCCAGCAGTTCGGGAAGCGGCCTTTCAGATGAGCAGTTCTTC. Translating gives CASSSGSGLSDEQFF.

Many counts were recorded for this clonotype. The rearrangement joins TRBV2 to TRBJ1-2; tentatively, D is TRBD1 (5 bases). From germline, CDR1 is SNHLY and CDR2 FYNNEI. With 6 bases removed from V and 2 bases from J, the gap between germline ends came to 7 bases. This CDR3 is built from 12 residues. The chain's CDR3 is CASRRDNYGYTF. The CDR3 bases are TGTGCCAGCAGAAGGGACAACTATGGCTACACCTTC.

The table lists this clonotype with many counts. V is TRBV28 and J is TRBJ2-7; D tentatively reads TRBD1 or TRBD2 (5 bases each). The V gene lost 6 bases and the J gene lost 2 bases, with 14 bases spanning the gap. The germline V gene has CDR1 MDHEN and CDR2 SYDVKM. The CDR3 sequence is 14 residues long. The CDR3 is CASSPGTTPYEQYF. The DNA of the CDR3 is TGTGCCAGCAGCCCCGGGACCACTCCCTACGAGCAGTACTTC.

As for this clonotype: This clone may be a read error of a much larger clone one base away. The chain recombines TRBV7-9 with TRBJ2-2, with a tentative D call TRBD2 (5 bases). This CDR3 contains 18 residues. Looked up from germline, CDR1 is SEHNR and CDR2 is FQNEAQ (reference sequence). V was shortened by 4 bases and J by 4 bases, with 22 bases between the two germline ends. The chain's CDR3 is CASSSQPIGRAGTGELFF. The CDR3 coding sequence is TGTGCCAGCAGCTCACAACCGATAGGCCGGGCGGGCACCGGGGAGCTGTTTTTT.